A selection of T cell receptor beta chains follows, all from one sample in a study of cytomegalovirus exposure and HLA in healthy donors. Data came from immunoSEQ multiplex PCR; TCRdb stores just in-frame clones and leaves some out. The sample comprises 150,000 to 180,000 clones, around 88% of which are singletons, and around 22% rests with the top ten. The specimen was PBMCs. The receptors stem from a man aged 18 to 29 in good health and CMV-seropositive. Both conserved end residues are part of each CDR3. Fields, in order: D gene, clone size, V gene, J gene, CDR3 protein, CDR3 DNA. The D gene is left open where the match is weak. Some rows mark clone size as missing; the rest say once, few, many or name a class of expanded clone.

D gene: -; clone size: once; V gene: TRBV18; J gene: TRBJ1-1; CDR3 protein: CASSPPQANTEAFF; CDR3 DNA: TGTGCCAGCTCACCACCGCAGGCTAACACTGAAGCTTTCTTT
D gene: TRBD2; clone size: -; V gene: TRBV5-6; J gene: TRBJ2-3; CDR3 protein: CASSLRGGGDTQYF; CDR3 DNA: TGTGCCAGCAGCTTGCGGGGCGGGGGAGACACGCAGTATTTT
D gene: -; clone size: once; V gene: TRBV15; J gene: TRBJ2-3; CDR3 protein: CATTQGLTALEGTDTQYF; CDR3 DNA: TGTGCCACCACCCAGGGACTGACAGCCCTGGAGGGAACAGATACGCAGTATTTT
D gene: -; clone size: -; V gene: TRBV6-1; J gene: TRBJ1-5; CDR3 protein: CASSEGQSNQPQHF; CDR3 DNA: TGTGCCAGCAGTGAAGGACAGTCTAATCAGCCCCAGCATTTT
D gene: TRBD1; clone size: -; V gene: TRBV7-9; J gene: TRBJ1-2; CDR3 protein: CASSLADRERHGYTF; CDR3 DNA: TGTGCCAGCAGCTTAGCGGACAGGGAAAGGCATGGCTACACCTTC
D gene: TRBD1; clone size: -; V gene: TRBV2; J gene: TRBJ2-7; CDR3 protein: CASSKDRTPTYEQYF; CDR3 DNA: TGTGCCAGCAGCAAGGACAGGACGCCCACCTACGAGCAGTACTTC
D gene: TRBD1; clone size: -; V gene: TRBV5-4; J gene: TRBJ2-1; CDR3 protein: CASSLPGQLYNEQFF; CDR3 DNA: TGTGCCAGCAGCTTACCGGGACAGCTCTACAATGAGCAGTTCTTC
D gene: -; clone size: -; V gene: TRBV14; J gene: TRBJ1-4; CDR3 protein: CASSQDLARRELFF; CDR3 DNA: TGTGCCAGCAGCCAAGATTTGGCCAGGCGCGAACTGTTTTTT
D gene: TRBD1; clone size: -; V gene: TRBV30; J gene: TRBJ1-2; CDR3 protein: CAHPWTGSGNYGYTF; CDR3 DNA: TGTGCCCACCCGTGGACAGGGAGCGGGAACTATGGCTACACCTTC
D gene: -; clone size: -; V gene: TRBV7-2; J gene: TRBJ1-2; CDR3 protein: CASSGTNRDYGYTF; CDR3 DNA: TGTGCCAGCAGCGGGACAAACAGGGACTATGGCTACACCTTC
D gene: TRBD1; clone size: once; V gene: TRBV18; J gene: TRBJ2-3; CDR3 protein: CASSYRTGRTDTQYF; CDR3 DNA: TGTGCCAGCTCATATCGGACAGGGCGGACAGATACGCAGTATTTT
D gene: TRBD2; clone size: -; V gene: TRBV27; J gene: TRBJ2-1; CDR3 protein: CASGVADRGDEQFF; CDR3 DNA: TGTGCCAGCGGGGTGGCCGATCGGGGGGATGAGCAGTTCTTC
D gene: TRBD1; clone size: -; V gene: TRBV7-9; J gene: TRBJ2-1; CDR3 protein: CASSHRDRYNEQFF; CDR3 DNA: TGTGCCAGCAGCCACCGGGACAGGTACAATGAGCAGTTCTTC
D gene: TRBD1; clone size: -; V gene: TRBV11-2; J gene: TRBJ2-7; CDR3 protein: CASSFGTGAYEQYF; CDR3 DNA: TGTGCCAGCAGCTTCGGGACAGGGGCCTACGAGCAGTACTTC
D gene: -; clone size: -; V gene: TRBV18; J gene: TRBJ1-3; CDR3 protein: CASSPESKGNTIYF; CDR3 DNA: TGTGCCAGCTCCCCTGAAAGCAAGGGAAACACCATATATTTT
D gene: -; clone size: -; V gene: TRBV7-8; J gene: TRBJ2-3; CDR3 protein: CASSLGLAGSVRTDTQYF; CDR3 DNA: TGTGCCAGCAGCTTAGGATTGGCGGGAAGCGTTCGCACAGATACGCAGTATTTT
D gene: TRBD1; clone size: -; V gene: TRBV18; J gene: TRBJ2-7; CDR3 protein: CASSPGTGDEQYF; CDR3 DNA: TGTGCCAGCTCACCAGGGACAGGGGACGAGCAGTACTTC
D gene: TRBD1; clone size: many; V gene: TRBV7-6; J gene: TRBJ2-7; CDR3 protein: CASSFGTGYEQYF; CDR3 DNA: TGTGCCAGCAGCTTCGGGACAGGCTACGAGCAGTACTTC
D gene: -; clone size: once; V gene: TRBV7-4; J gene: TRBJ2-2; CDR3 protein: CASSFLHTGELFF; CDR3 DNA: TGTGCCAGCAGCTTTCTTCACACCGGGGAGCTGTTTTTT
D gene: -; clone size: -; V gene: TRBV7-9; J gene: TRBJ2-6; CDR3 protein: CASSEGTVSSGANVPTF; CDR3 DNA: TGTGCCAGCAGCGAAGGGACTGTGAGCTCTGGGGCCAACGTCCCGACTTTC
D gene: TRBD1; clone size: once; V gene: TRBV7-8; J gene: TRBJ1-1; CDR3 protein: CASSLGKVDRGVVNTEAFF; CDR3 DNA: TGTGCCAGCAGCTTAGGCAAGGTGGACAGGGGGGTGGTGAACACTGAAGCTTTCTTT
D gene: -; clone size: -; V gene: TRBV5-8; J gene: TRBJ1-1; CDR3 protein: CASSHLMTGTFF; CDR3 DNA: TGTGCCAGCAGCCACCTAATGACAGGTACTTTCTTT
D gene: TRBD2; clone size: -; V gene: TRBV13; J gene: TRBJ2-3; CDR3 protein: CASSLGASGTTDTQYF; CDR3 DNA: TGTGCCAGCAGCTTAGGGGCTAGCGGGACCACAGATACGCAGTATTTT
D gene: -; clone size: -; V gene: TRBV5-4; J gene: TRBJ1-6; CDR3 protein: CASSSDRNSPLHF; CDR3 DNA: TGTGCCAGCAGCTCGGACAGAAATTCACCCCTCCACTTT
D gene: TRBD1; clone size: -; V gene: TRBV29-1; J gene: TRBJ1-1; CDR3 protein: CSVTGGASEAFF; CDR3 DNA: TGCAGCGTGACAGGGGGCGCATCTGAAGCTTTCTTT
D gene: -; clone size: -; V gene: TRBV27; J gene: TRBJ2-7; CDR3 protein: CASSYDLRGVGYEQYF; CDR3 DNA: TGTGCCAGCAGTTACGATTTACGGGGTGTCGGCTACGAGCAGTACTTC
D gene: -; clone size: -; V gene: TRBV7-8; J gene: TRBJ1-1; CDR3 protein: CASSPPGVRTEAFF; CDR3 DNA: TGTGCCAGCAGCCCACCAGGGGTGAGGACTGAAGCTTTCTTT
D gene: -; clone size: -; V gene: TRBV7-6; J gene: TRBJ2-7; CDR3 protein: CASSLKGVTKRGRSYEQYF; CDR3 DNA: TGTGCCAGCAGCTTAAAGGGGGTGACTAAGCGGGGACGCTCCTACGAGCAGTACTTC
D gene: -; clone size: -; V gene: TRBV6-5; J gene: TRBJ2-1; CDR3 protein: CASSSLDEQFF; CDR3 DNA: TGTGCCAGCAGTAGCTTGGATGAGCAGTTCTTC
D gene: TRBD1; clone size: -; V gene: TRBV18; J gene: TRBJ1-1; CDR3 protein: CASSPGQGGNTEAFF; CDR3 DNA: TGTGCCAGCTCACCTGGACAGGGTGGGAACACTGAAGCTTTCTTT
D gene: -; clone size: -; V gene: TRBV6-5; J gene: TRBJ2-7; CDR3 protein: CASSPVLTTLVEQYF; CDR3 DNA: TGTGCCAGCAGTCCCGTTTTGACTACCCTCGTCGAGCAGTACTTC
D gene: TRBD2; clone size: -; V gene: TRBV6-1; J gene: TRBJ2-5; CDR3 protein: CASRESGVETQYF; CDR3 DNA: TGTGCCAGCAGGGAAAGCGGGGTAGAGACCCAGTACTTC
D gene: TRBD1; clone size: -; V gene: TRBV6-5; J gene: TRBJ1-2; CDR3 protein: CASSSTGAYGYTF; CDR3 DNA: TGTGCCAGCAGTTCAACAGGGGCCTATGGCTACACCTTC
D gene: TRBD1; clone size: -; V gene: TRBV6-5; J gene: TRBJ1-4; CDR3 protein: CASSYSISGGEKLFF; CDR3 DNA: TGTGCCAGCAGTTACTCGATATCAGGGGGGGAAAAACTGTTTTTT
D gene: TRBD2; clone size: once; V gene: TRBV30; J gene: TRBJ2-2; CDR3 protein: CAWSVGTSGTGELFF; CDR3 DNA: TGTGCCTGGAGTGTAGGCACTAGCGGGACCGGGGAGCTGTTTTTT
D gene: -; clone size: -; V gene: TRBV5-1; J gene: TRBJ2-3; CDR3 protein: CASSPAADTQYF; CDR3 DNA: TGCGCCAGCAGCCCTGCGGCGGATACGCAGTATTTT
D gene: -; clone size: once; V gene: TRBV7-3; J gene: TRBJ1-1; CDR3 protein: CASSPNRDKANQLNTEAFF; CDR3 DNA: TGTGCCAGCAGCCCAAACCGGGACAAAGCAAACCAACTGAACACTGAAGCTTTCTTT
D gene: -; clone size: -; V gene: TRBV7-9; J gene: TRBJ2-2; CDR3 protein: CASSPELGMNTGELFF; CDR3 DNA: TGTGCCAGCAGCCCGGAACTAGGGATGAACACCGGGGAGCTGTTTTTT
D gene: -; clone size: once; V gene: TRBV5-1; J gene: TRBJ2-3; CDR3 protein: CASSLGQSTDTQYF; CDR3 DNA: TGCGCCAGCAGCTTGGGACAGAGCACAGATACGCAGTATTTT
D gene: -; clone size: once; V gene: TRBV4-3; J gene: TRBJ2-6; CDR3 protein: CASSDLISGANVLTF; CDR3 DNA: TGCGCCAGCAGCGACTTAATATCTGGGGCCAACGTCCTGACTTTC
D gene: TRBD1; clone size: once; V gene: TRBV11-3; J gene: TRBJ2-3; CDR3 protein: CASSFGGTGEDTQYF; CDR3 DNA: TGTGCCAGCAGTTTCGGCGGGACAGGGGAAGATACGCAGTATTTT
D gene: TRBD1; clone size: few; V gene: TRBV27; J gene: TRBJ2-7; CDR3 protein: CASSKRQGAHEQYF; CDR3 DNA: TGTGCCAGCAGTAAACGACAGGGGGCCCACGAGCAGTACTTC
D gene: TRBD1; clone size: few; V gene: TRBV19; J gene: TRBJ1-5; CDR3 protein: CAARGRNQPQHF; CDR3 DNA: TGTGCGGCCAGGGGGCGTAATCAGCCCCAGCATTTT
D gene: -; clone size: -; V gene: TRBV6-5; J gene: TRBJ1-1; CDR3 protein: CASSYSRRLNTEAFF; CDR3 DNA: TGTGCCAGCAGTTACTCGCGCCGGTTGAACACTGAAGCTTTCTTT
D gene: -; clone size: once; V gene: TRBV30; J gene: TRBJ2-3; CDR3 protein: CAWSVQGPDTQYF; CDR3 DNA: TGTGCCTGGAGTGTACAGGGTCCAGATACGCAGTATTTT
D gene: -; clone size: -; V gene: TRBV10-2; J gene: TRBJ1-5; CDR3 protein: CASRLESNQPQHF; CDR3 DNA: TGCGCCAGCCGTCTTGAGAGCAATCAGCCCCAGCATTTT
D gene: -; clone size: -; V gene: TRBV7-8; J gene: TRBJ2-4; CDR3 protein: CASPEGEGLAKNIQYF; CDR3 DNA: TGTGCCAGCCCCGAGGGGGAGGGGCTAGCCAAAAACATTCAGTACTTC
D gene: -; clone size: -; V gene: TRBV6-5; J gene: TRBJ1-1; CDR3 protein: CASSLVRDLNTEAFF; CDR3 DNA: TGTGCCAGCAGTTTAGTCAGGGATCTGAACACTGAAGCTTTCTTT
D gene: TRBD2; clone size: -; V gene: TRBV6-5; J gene: TRBJ2-7; CDR3 protein: CASTHSGRGSYEQYF; CDR3 DNA: TGTGCCAGCACCCATAGCGGGAGGGGATCCTACGAGCAGTACTTC
D gene: -; clone size: few; V gene: TRBV27; J gene: TRBJ1-2; CDR3 protein: CASKSGVDYGYTF; CDR3 DNA: TGTGCCAGCAAGTCGGGGGTCGACTATGGCTACACCTTC
D gene: TRBD2; clone size: -; V gene: TRBV5-1; J gene: TRBJ2-1; CDR3 protein: CASSSSGGSYNEQFF; CDR3 DNA: TGCGCCAGCAGCTCTAGCGGGGGGTCCTACAATGAGCAGTTCTTC
D gene: TRBD1; clone size: -; V gene: TRBV7-2; J gene: TRBJ1-1; CDR3 protein: CASSPGTVPNQAFF; CDR3 DNA: TGTGCCAGCAGCCCTGGGACAGTCCCTAATCAGGCTTTCTTT
D gene: -; clone size: -; V gene: TRBV18; J gene: TRBJ1-5; CDR3 protein: CASSPSAGDNQPQHF; CDR3 DNA: TGTGCCAGCTCACCATCGGCAGGGGACAATCAGCCCCAGCATTTT
D gene: -; clone size: -; V gene: TRBV5-1; J gene: TRBJ2-7; CDR3 protein: CASSSRGGPIEEQYF; CDR3 DNA: TGCGCCAGCAGCTCGCGAGGAGGGCCTATAGAAGAGCAGTACTTC
D gene: TRBD1; clone size: -; V gene: TRBV14; J gene: TRBJ2-3; CDR3 protein: CASSLGQGLDTQYF; CDR3 DNA: TGTGCCAGCAGCCTCGGACAGGGGTTAGATACGCAGTATTTT
D gene: TRBD2; clone size: few; V gene: TRBV10-3; J gene: TRBJ2-3; CDR3 protein: CAISPSGSDTQYF; CDR3 DNA: TGTGCCATCAGCCCTAGCGGGAGTGATACGCAGTATTTT
D gene: TRBD2; clone size: -; V gene: TRBV6-1; J gene: TRBJ2-1; CDR3 protein: CASSEGLGLVYNEQFF; CDR3 DNA: TGTGCCAGCAGTGAAGGCCTGGGACTAGTATACAATGAGCAGTTCTTC
D gene: -; clone size: -; V gene: TRBV13; J gene: TRBJ2-5; CDR3 protein: CASSARPEQGETQYF; CDR3 DNA: TGTGCCAGCAGCGCGCGACCGGAGCAGGGGGAGACCCAGTACTTC
D gene: -; clone size: few; V gene: TRBV19; J gene: TRBJ2-7; CDR3 protein: CASSANRESYEQYF; CDR3 DNA: TGTGCCAGTAGTGCCAACAGGGAATCCTACGAGCAGTACTTC